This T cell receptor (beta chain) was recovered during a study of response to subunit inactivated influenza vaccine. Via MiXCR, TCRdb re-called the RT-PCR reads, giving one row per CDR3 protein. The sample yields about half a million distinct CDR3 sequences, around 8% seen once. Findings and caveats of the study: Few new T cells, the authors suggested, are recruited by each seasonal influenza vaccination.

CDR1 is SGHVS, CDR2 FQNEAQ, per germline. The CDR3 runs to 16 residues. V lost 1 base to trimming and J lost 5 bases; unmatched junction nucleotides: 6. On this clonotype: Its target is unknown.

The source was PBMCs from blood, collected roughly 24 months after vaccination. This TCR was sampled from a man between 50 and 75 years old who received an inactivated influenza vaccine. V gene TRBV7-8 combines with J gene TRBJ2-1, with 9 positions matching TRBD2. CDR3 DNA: TGTGCCAGCAGCTTAGTTCCAGCGGGAGGCAACAATGAGCAGTTCTTC. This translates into CASSLVPAGGNNEQFF.